The 24 T cell receptor beta chains in this list originate from one sample, sequenced in a study of blood T cell repertoires in COVID-19. Sequencing used immunoSEQ multiplex PCR; TCRdb keeps in-frame clones, though not all of them. The sample contains over 12,000 clones, roughly 87% of which appear only once. The sequenced sample consisted of peripheral blood. The source of these receptors is a human donor in a cohort sampled during active COVID-19.

The V call is TRBV6-5, the J call TRBJ1-1; D may be TRBD1 (6 bases). This CDR3 spans 16 amino acids. CDR1 and CDR2 from the germline V gene are MNHEY and SVGAGI. V lost 2 bases and J lost 0, with 13 bases in between. DNA for the CDR3: TGTGCCAGCAGTTACCTGGCCGCAGGGGTGAACACTGAAGCTTTCTTT. Translation: CASSYLAAGVNTEAFF.

The chain couples TRBV3-1 (or the pseudogene TRBV3-2) to TRBJ2-6; D is uncertain. The CDR3 has 15 amino acids. Germline V lookup: CDR1 LGHDT, CDR2 YNNKEL (reference sequence). Trimming removed 1 base at V and 0 bases at J, with 4 bases between. The CDR3 protein is CASSQVSSGANVLTF. Here the CDR3 DNA reads TGTGCCAGCAGCCAAGTCTCCTCTGGGGCCAACGTCCTGACTTTC.

The chain links TRBV28 to TRBJ2-4, with 7 positions matching TRBD2. The CDR3 is 14 residues long. Per the germline V gene, CDR1 is MDHEN and CDR2 is SYDVKM. V trimming: 5 bases; J trimming: 4 bases; junction bases outside the gene matches: 5. The CDR3 reads CASSTRRGKNIQYF. The CDR3 nucleotides are TGTGCCAGCAGTACCCGGCGGGGGAAAAACATTCAGTACTTC.

The sample holds one count of this clone. This rearrangement joins TRBV7-9 to TRBJ2-7, with 9 positions matching TRBD2. Unmatched junction bases numbered 14, after V lost 5 bases and J lost 0 bases. The CDR3 contains 18 residues. The germline V gene encodes CDR1 SEHNR and CDR2 FQNEAQ (reference sequence). CDR3 coding DNA: TGTGCCAGCAGCCCGGGACTAGCTCCCGGAAGGAGCTCCTACGAGCAGTACTTC. As protein: CASSPGLAPGRSSYEQYF.

In nucleotides, the CDR3 is TGTGCCAGTAGGGGGACAGGGGTCACTGAAGCTTTCTTT. It yields the protein CASRGTGVTEAFF. The rearrangement uses TRBV19 and TRBJ1-1; 10 nucleotides line up with TRBD1. With V trimmed by 6 bases and J by 4 bases, 2 bases remained unmatched. From germline, CDR1 is LNHDA and CDR2 SQIVND (reference sequence). The CDR3 is 13 amino acids.

This clone came up a few times. The genes are TRBV5-1 and TRBJ2-7; maybe TRBD1 (6 bases). CDR1 and CDR2 from the germline V gene are SGHRS and YFSETQ. The V and J ends lost 3 bases and 0 bases respectively, with 10 bases between them. CDR3 length equals 14 residues. CDR3 residues: CASSWTAHSYEQYF. The CDR3 DNA reads TGCGCCAGCAGCTGGACAGCACACTCCTACGAGCAGTACTTC.

This sequence joins TRBV5-6 and TRBJ2-2, with D possibly TRBD1 on 6 matching bases. Germline-derived CDR1 and CDR2 are SGHDT and YYEEEE. The CDR3 consists of 17 residues. Between the trimmed V and J ends, which lost 3 bases and 0 bases, there was a span of 15 bases. The CDR3 DNA reads TGTGCCAGCAGCTGGGGTTTGGGGGCAACGAACACCGGGGAGCTGTTTTTT. Translated: CASSWGLGATNTGELFF.

This rearrangement joins TRBV29-1 to TRBJ2-5, with D possibly TRBD2 on 5 matching bases. The length of the CDR3 is 10 residues. Deletions cut 7 bases from V and 6 bases from J, with 9 bases between. The germline V gene has CDR1 SQVTM and CDR2 ANQGSEA. CDR3 coding DNA: TGCAGCGCCGGGGTTAAGACCCAGTACTTC. Translation: CSAGVKTQYF.

This clone was observed once. CDR3 nucleotides: TGTGCCAGCAGCGTGACAGGGAAGAACACCGGGGAGCTGTTTTTT. It yields the protein CASSVTGKNTGELFF. V is TRBV9 and J is TRBJ2-2, with 7 positions matching TRBD1. Trimming took 2 bases from V and 1 from J; bases not matched to a gene: 2. This CDR3 is built from 15 residues. Germline V gene lookup returns CDR1 SGDLS and CDR2 YYNGEE. Looking up the rest from reference TRBV9 and TRBJ2-2 gives the full variable domain: DSGVTQTPKHLITATGQRVTLRCSPRSGDLSVYWYQQSLDQGLQFLIQYYNGEERAKGNILERFSAQQFPDLHSELNLSSLELGDSALYFCASSVTGKNTGELFFGEGSRLTVL.

The V gene is TRBV3-1 (or the pseudogene TRBV3-2), the J gene TRBJ2-1; D is perhaps TRBD2 (5 bases). Germline V gene data show CDR1 as LGHDT and CDR2 as YNNKEL (reference sequence). Trimming stripped 1 base from V and 10 bases from J, with 11 bases between. This CDR3 is built from 13 residues. CDR3 sequence: CASSQGEGSEQFF. CDR3 DNA sequence: TGTGCCAGCAGCCAAGGCGAGGGATCAGAGCAGTTCTTC.

CDR3 in DNA: TGCGCCAGCAGCCCTGGAGGTTTGGCGGGGCTTCAAGAGACCCAGTACTTC. Its translation is CASSPGGLAGLQETQYF. The rearrangement uses TRBV5-1 and TRBJ2-5; D is possibly TRBD2 (6 bases). The CDR3 is 17 amino acids. Between the trimmed V and J ends, which lost 4 bases and 2 bases, there was a span of 21 bases. Per the germline V gene, CDR1 is SGHRS and CDR2 is YFSETQ.

The J gene is TRBJ1-3, the V gene TRBV9; D ambiguous. V lost 0 bases and J lost 0, with 7 bases in between. Germline V gene sequence: CDR1 SGDLS, CDR2 YYNGEE. The CDR3 extends over 15 amino acids. This CDR3 reads CASSVDWYSGNTIYF. In DNA, the CDR3 is TGTGCCAGCAGCGTAGACTGGTACTCTGGAAACACCATATATTTT.

The chain couples TRBV19 to TRBJ2-7; TRBD2 matches 7 bases. V shed 3 bases, J shed 5 bases, and the junction held 10 bases outside the gene matches. The CDR3 contains 15 residues. Germline V lookup: CDR1 LNHDA, CDR2 SQIVND (reference sequence). The CDR3: CASSIPSSGSNEQYF. The CDR3 DNA is TGTGCCAGTAGTATCCCATCTAGCGGTTCAAACGAGCAGTACTTC.

The gene calls are TRBV6-5 and TRBJ2-3; 8 nucleotides align to TRBD2. V was clipped by 6 bases and J by 0 bases; unmatched bases: 5. This CDR3 is built from 15 residues. From germline, CDR1 is MNHEY and CDR2 SVGAGI. The CDR3 bases are TGTGCCAGCAGGATTAGCGGGGCTAGCACAGATACGCAGTATTTT. Its translation: CASRISGASTDTQYF.

The J gene is TRBJ1-6, the V gene TRBV5-1; 7 positions match TRBD1. This CDR3 has 14 residues. Trimming removed 2 bases from V and 10 bases from J; junction bases left unmatched: 6. Looked up from germline, CDR1 is SGHRS and CDR2 is YFSETQ. The CDR3 here is CASSLGQGESPLHF. The CDR3, as DNA: TGCGCCAGCAGCTTAGGGCAGGGGGAATCACCCCTCCACTTT.

Turning to this clone: One junction end does not reproduce the germline sequence, and a read error may be involved. The chain carries TRBV3-1 (or the pseudogene TRBV3-2) and TRBJ1-2; no clear D. The CDR3 contains 12 residues. Germline CDR1 reads LGHDT; CDR2 reads YNNKEL (reference sequence). DNA for the CDR3: TGTGCCAGCAGCCAAGGAGGAGGCGTACGGGCTTTC. Translation: CASSQGGGVRAF.

The chain uses TRBV5-1 and TRBJ2-7; 12 positions match TRBD1. The CDR3 totals 16 residues. V shed 4 bases and J 6 bases; nucleotides not matched to a gene: 11. Germline CDR1 SGHRS, CDR2 YFSETQ. CDR3 in amino acids: CASSPYPGTGGSEQYF. For the CDR3, the DNA is TGCGCCAGCAGCCCCTACCCCGGGACAGGGGGCTCCGAGCAGTACTTC.

CDR3 DNA: TGTGCCAGCAGTGACTTCGACTTCAATGAGCAGTTCTTC. This codes for CASSDFDFNEQFF. The chain recombines TRBV2 with TRBJ2-1, with unresolved D. There are 13 residues in the CDR3. The germline gives CDR1 SNHLY, CDR2 FYNNEI. With 3 bases removed from V and 6 bases from J, the gap between germline ends came to 9 bases. Full variable domain (remainder filled in from reference TRBV2 and TRBJ2-1): EPEVTQTPSHQVTQMGQEVILRCVPISNHLYFYWYRQILGQKVEFLVSFYNNEISEKSEIFDDQFSVERPDGSNFTLKIRSTKLEDSAMYFCASSDFDFNEQFFGPGTRLTVL.

This sequence joins TRBV20-1 and TRBJ2-1; D not resolved. CDR1 and CDR2 (germline): DFQATT, SNEGSKA (reference sequence). V was clipped by 3 bases and J by 0 bases, with 9 bases between them. The CDR3 spans 14 residues. The CDR3 bases are TGCAGTGCTAGTCGGAGCGCCTCCTACAATGAGCAGTTCTTC. It codes for CSASRSASYNEQFF.

V is TRBV20-1 and J is TRBJ2-1; TRBD2 matches 7 bases. There are 14 residues in the CDR3. Germline assignment: CDR1 DFQATT and CDR2 SNEGSKA (reference sequence). Trimming removed 3 bases from V and 4 bases from J; junction bases left unmatched: 6. DNA of the CDR3: TGCAGTGCTAGTCGGCGGGGGTTGTACAATGAGCAGTTCTTC. It specifies CSASRRGLYNEQFF.

The chain recombines TRBV11-2 with TRBJ2-5; D is perhaps TRBD1 (5 bases). CDR1 is SGHAT and CDR2 is FQNNGV in the germline V gene. With 5 bases removed from V and 1 base from J, the gap between germline ends came to 14 bases. The CDR3 runs 15 residues. In nucleotides, the CDR3 is TGTGCCAGCAGCCAACAGGCCCGGGCCCAAGAGACCCAGTACTTC. Translated: CASSQQARAQETQYF.

The V call is TRBV19, the J call TRBJ2-2, with 8 nucleotides matching TRBD1. Germline CDR1 and CDR2: LNHDA and SQIVND (reference sequence). The CDR3 contains 18 residues. With V trimmed by 3 bases and J by 3 bases, 12 bases remained unmatched. The CDR3 here is CASSILDRGRSDTGELFF. CDR3 nucleotides: TGTGCCAGTAGTATCTTAGACAGGGGCCGTTCGGACACCGGGGAGCTGTTTTTT.

J is TRBJ2-2 and V is TRBV11-3; the D gene is possibly TRBD2 (6 bases). CDR1 SGHNT and CDR2 YENEEA come from the germline V gene. The CDR3 has 15 residues. The germline V and J ends were trimmed by 2 bases and 5 bases, with 12 bases remaining between them. CDR3 coding DNA: TGTGCCAGCAGCTTAAATGAGGGGAGGACCGGGGAGCTGTTTTTT. Its protein product is CASSLNEGRTGELFF. Full variable domain (outside the CDR3, taken from reference TRBV11-3 and TRBJ2-2): EAGVVQSPRYKIIEKKQPVAFWCNPISGHNTLYWYLQNLGQGPELLIRYENEEAVDDSQLPKDRFSAERLKGVDSTLKIQPAELGDSAVYLCASSLNEGRTGELFFGEGSRLTVL.

The chain combines TRBV11-2 with TRBJ2-1; 9 bases line up with TRBD1. The CDR3 contains 14 residues. Germline CDR1 reads SGHAT; CDR2 reads FQNNGV. J was trimmed by 5 bases and V by 7 bases; bases with no gene match: 6. The chain's CDR3 is CASNWDRVHNEQFF. In nucleotides, the CDR3 is TGTGCCAGCAATTGGGACAGGGTCCACAATGAGCAGTTCTTC.